This TCR beta chain was sequenced for a study of blood T cell repertoires in COVID-19 (dated by TCRdb to about 2020). Describing the broader study: Samples covering the acute and convalescent phases of COVID-19 were provided by collaborators in the United States, Italy and Spain. The material from the prospective study consisted of cDNA or gDNA derived from T cells, B-cell-depleted T cells, or PBMCs. Deeply sampled blood TCRbeta repertoires from subjects exposed to, actively infected with, or recovered from COVID-19 were included in the dataset. A freely available public database, intended as a resource for researchers studying the immune response to SARS-CoV-2, is where the repertoires were released. Samples came from the ongoing ImmuneRACE study (first 160 participants) plus 1,254 subjects from 6 global collaborators. A de-identified subject ID, COVID-19 status, age in years and sex were almost always included in the sample metadata. Where available, HLA class I and class II types were obtained from metadata supplied by the sample provider rather than from assay-based typing. The investigation overall reported the following: How much clinical and demographic metadata was included differed by source and by participant, and the metadata was provided uncurated.

Remarks on this clone: The specificity of this receptor is unknown. The input lacks base qualities; no much larger clone sits a single base away.

TCRbeta CDR3 regions were amplified from genomic DNA by means of the immunoSEQ Assay, a bias-controlled multiplex PCR. In the source study's methods: The number of nucleated cells in each sample was estimated from the amplification of reference gene primers within the assay. To quantify the absolute abundance of each unique TCRbeta CDR3 rearrangement, sequence reads were collapsed and filtered. For each sample, productive Simpson clonality was calculated by taking the square root of Simpson's diversity index across productive rearrangements. This immuneACCESS table, as held by TCRdb, lists in-frame sequences with V and J called but not all clones. Of the missing ones, under half trace to an unresolved V gene in checked studies; the others have no known cause. The V and J calls and the clone size are those of that table, but D and trimming were determined from the DNA. Counted in this sample were under 300,000 clones; over 80% of them appeared once. The top ten clones comprise 1.2% of the sample.

The germline V gene provides CDR1 SGHRS and CDR2 YFSETQ. Cut back by 4 bases and 5 bases, the V and J ends lie 18 bases apart. Reading from cysteine to phenylalanine, the CDR3 counts 15 amino acids. Here the CDR3 DNA is all that survives: 45 bases in frame from base 1. Participants in the prospective study were aged about 18 to 89 years, lived in over 20 United States geographic areas, and enrolled through a virtual design. To assign participants to cohorts, the prospective study relied on clinical history that participants themselves reported in a screening survey and a study questionnaire. Mobile phlebotomists in the prospective study collected whole blood, serum and a nasopharyngeal or oropharyngeal swab from every participant. Over a roughly 2-month period, participants in the prospective study had the option of providing additional blood draws and questionnaires. Before DNA extraction, prospective study blood samples were shipped either frozen or at room temperature.

Source material: PBMCs or T cells enriched from blood (not recorded which). The TCR was taken from a human donor in a cohort exposed to, infected with or recovered from COVID-19 (not recorded which). The donor label of this sample is uncertain. Here the chain combines TRBV5-1 and TRBJ2-5; the D gene is perhaps TRBD2, on 5 matching bases. The encoded CDR3 is CASSRTRPNRETQYF. In nucleotides, the sequence is TGCGCCAGCAGCAGAACTAGGCCAAATAGGGAGACCCAGTACTTC. The full variable domain, completed from the reference TRBV5-1 and TRBJ2-5 proteins outside the CDR3, reads KAGVTQTPRYLIKTRGQQVTLSCSPISGHRSVSWYQQTPGQGLQFLFEYFSETQRNKGNFPGRFSGRQFSNSRSEMNVSTLELGDSALYLCASSRTRPNRETQYFGPGTRLLVL.